The 27 T cell receptor beta chains below were found in one sample sequenced in a study of radiotherapy plus CTLA-4 blockade in lung cancer. Only in-frame clones appear in the TCRdb table, and some are missing; sequencing was by immunoSEQ multiplex PCR. Found here are 40,000 to 55,000 clones, 77% of them singletons; the top ten hold approximately 2.6%. The starting material was peripheral blood, obtained from a patient treated with radiotherapy plus ipilimumab. The receptors originated from a human donor with non-small cell lung cancer whose response to radiotherapy plus ipilimumab could not be evaluated.

The chain recombines TRBV9 with TRBJ2-1, with D perhaps matching TRBD1 (5 bases). CDR1 and CDR2 (germline): SGDLS, YYNGEE. This CDR3 comprises 15 residues. Trimming pared 2 bases from V and 9 bases from J, leaving 18 bases between. The DNA for the CDR3 is TGTGCCAGCAGCGTGTATGATCAGGGAATCAGTGAGCAGTTCTTC. It codes for CASSVYDQGISEQFF.

The J gene is TRBJ2-2, the V gene TRBV7-2; possibly TRBD1 for D (6 bases). V lost 3 bases and J 6 bases, leaving 14 bases between the germline ends. CDR1 is SGHTA and CDR2 is FQGNSA in the germline V gene. The CDR3 is made up of 15 amino acids. The CDR3 DNA is TGTGCCAGCAGCTTTTTGGTACAGGGTTCCGGGGAGCTGTTTTTT. Its translation is CASSFLVQGSGELFF.

The gene calls are TRBV7-3 and TRBJ2-5, with D uncertain. Germline-derived CDR1 and CDR2 are SGHTA and FQGTGA. The V end lost 1 base, the J end lost 4 bases, and 7 bases lay between the germline ends. This CDR3 has 13 residues. The CDR3 loop is CASSLSPGETQYF. As DNA, the CDR3 is TGTGCCAGCAGCTTAAGCCCGGGAGAGACCCAGTACTTC.

The V and J genes are TRBV5-4 and TRBJ1-6, with a possible D match to TRBD1 (5 bases). The germline V and J ends were trimmed by 10 bases and 7 bases, with 18 bases remaining between them. Germline CDR1 reads SGHNT; CDR2 reads YYREEE (reference sequence). The CDR3 runs 14 residues. The CDR3 spells CAAQRAGLNSPLHF. In nucleotides, the CDR3 is TGTGCCGCCCAGCGGGCAGGGCTAAATTCACCCCTCCACTTT.

This clone was recorded only once. This chain connects TRBV27 to TRBJ1-2; 10 nucleotides agree with TRBD1. This CDR3 has 15 amino acids. The V and J ends lost 5 bases and 5 bases, in that order; junction bases with no gene match: 8. CDR1 is MNHEY and CDR2 is SMNVEV in the germline V gene (reference sequence). Written as DNA, the CDR3 is TGTGCCAGCAGTGAAGGACAGGGGGTTTTATATGGCTACACCTTC. This encodes CASSEGQGVLYGYTF.

The rearrangement uses TRBV19 and TRBJ1-5; D is undetermined. Germline loops: CDR1 LNHDA, CDR2 SQIVND (reference sequence). This CDR3 comprises 15 residues. The CDR3 DNA sequence: TGTGCATCTGATGGAGGGAAGCACCTCAATCAGCCCCAGCATTTT. This translates into CASDGGKHLNQPQHF.

The chain couples TRBV28 to TRBJ2-2; 8 bases fit TRBD2. Germline CDR1 is MDHEN and CDR2 is SYDVKM. Unmatched junction bases numbered 7, after V lost 5 bases and J lost 5 bases. The CDR3 extends over 15 amino acids. The CDR3 protein is CASSIGTRGTGELFF. CDR3 DNA: TGTGCCAGCAGTATCGGGACTAGGGGTACCGGGGAGCTGTTTTTT.

This clone was seen a handful of times. The J gene is TRBJ1-2, the V gene TRBV5-1, with 7 bases lining up with TRBD1. Trimming at V came to 0 bases and at J to 4 bases, leaving 3 bases not matched to a gene. Per the germline V gene, CDR1 is SGHRS and CDR2 is YFSETQ. This CDR3 is 14 amino acids long. CDR3 DNA sequence: TGCGCCAGCAGCTTGGTTGCAGGGGGCTATGGCTACACCTTC. This encodes CASSLVAGGYGYTF.

This rearrangement joins TRBV11-1 to TRBJ1-2; D is unresolved. Trimming shortened V by 5 bases and J by 6 bases, and 10 bases separated the two germline ends. The CDR3 loop spans 12 amino acids. The germline CDR1 and CDR2 sequences are SGHAT and FQDESV (reference sequence). CDR3 sequence: CASSPNRDGYTF. The CDR3 DNA follows: TGTGCCAGCAGCCCCAACCGCGATGGCTACACCTTC.

The V gene is TRBV11-1, the J gene TRBJ1-2; maybe TRBD1 (6 bases). The germline V and J ends were trimmed by 3 bases and 8 bases, with 10 bases remaining between them. The CDR3 length is 12 residues. CDR1 and CDR2 (germline): SGHAT, FQDESV (reference sequence). CDR3 DNA sequence: TGTGCCAGCAGCTTGGACAGTTGGGGCTACACCTTC. This codes for CASSLDSWGYTF.

Only one count was recorded for this clone. The V gene is TRBV2, the J gene TRBJ2-1; TRBD2 agrees at 10 bases. V gave up 6 bases and J gave up 1 base; unmatched junction bases: 6. CDR1 is SNHLY, CDR2 FYNNEI, per germline. There are 16 residues in the CDR3. In DNA form, the CDR3 reads TGTGCCAGCAGAGAGCGGGAGGGCCGGTCCTACAATGAGCAGTTCTTC. Protein: CASREREGRSYNEQFF.

CDR3 sequence (DNA): TGTGCCAGCAGACCGCAGGGGACCCCCTACGAGCAGTACTTC. Translated, it gives CASRPQGTPYEQYF. This chain joins TRBV6-6 and TRBJ2-7, with D possibly TRBD1 on 6 matching bases. This CDR3 has 14 amino acids. Germline V gene sequence: CDR1 MNHNY, CDR2 SVGAGI (reference sequence). The V gene lost 6 bases and the J gene lost 2 bases, with 14 bases spanning the gap.

The chain links TRBV7-2 to TRBJ2-7; D remains ambiguous. V was clipped by 5 bases and J by 3 bases, with 14 bases between them. The CDR3 contains 14 residues. Germline-derived CDR1 and CDR2 are SGHTA and FQGNSA. The CDR3, as DNA: TGTGCCAGCAGCCCCAGTAGAGGCTTCTACGAGCAGTACTTC. The encoded protein is CASSPSRGFYEQYF. The variable domain in full, completed from reference TRBV7-2 and TRBJ2-7, reads GAGVSQSPSNKVTEKGKDVELRCDPISGHTALYWYRQSLGQGLEFLIYFQGNSAPDKSGLPSDRFSAERTGGSVSTLTIQRTQQEDSAVYLCASSPSRGFYEQYFGPGTRLTVT.

V gene TRBV28 combines with J gene TRBJ2-7; D not resolved. The CDR3 extends over 11 amino acids. Between the trimmed V and J ends, which lost 6 bases and 5 bases, there was a span of 8 bases. Germline CDR1 reads MDHEN; CDR2 reads SYDVKM. CDR3 in amino acids: CASSRKDEQYF. The CDR3 bases are TGTGCCAGCAGCAGAAAAGACGAGCAGTACTTC.

V usage is TRBV2 and J usage is TRBJ2-5, with a tentative D call TRBD1 (7 bases). Trimming took off 3 bases at V and 2 bases at J, with 13 bases between the two ends. Germline V gives CDR1 SNHLY, CDR2 FYNNEI. This CDR3 spans 15 amino acids. The CDR3 nucleotides read TGTGCCAGCAGTGACAGGGGGAGGAGACAAGAGACCCAGTACTTC. This translates into CASSDRGRRQETQYF. The full variable domain, with the rest looked up from reference TRBV2 and TRBJ2-5, is EPEVTQTPSHQVTQMGQEVILRCVPISNHLYFYWYRQILGQKVEFLVSFYNNEISEKSEIFDDQFSVERPDGSNFTLKIRSTKLEDSAMYFCASSDRGRRQETQYFGPGTRLLVL.

The rearrangement links TRBV5-1 to TRBJ2-5, with 10 bases fitting TRBD2. This CDR3 comprises 14 residues. Trimming took 4 bases from V and 3 from J; bases not matched to a gene: 3. CDR1 and CDR2 (germline): SGHRS, YFSETQ. The CDR3 DNA sequence: TGCGCCAGCAGCCCGCTAGCGGGGGAAGAGACCCAGTACTTC. Protein: CASSPLAGEETQYF.

V and J are TRBV10-3 and TRBJ2-7; 7 bases match TRBD1. Trimming at V came to 3 bases and at J to 2 bases, leaving 7 bases not matched to a gene. The CDR3 spans 15 residues. The germline V gene encodes CDR1 ENHRY and CDR2 SYGVKD. The DNA for the CDR3 is TGTGCCATCAGTGACCCCATGGGACAGACCTACGAGCAGTACTTC. Protein sequence: CAISDPMGQTYEQYF.

Concerning this clone itself: This CDR3 is also generated by other DNA sequences in the sample. V and J are TRBV18 and TRBJ1-6; 8 nucleotides align to TRBD1. Looked up from germline, CDR1 is KGHSH and CDR2 is LQKENI. J lost 8 bases, V lost 4 bases, and 7 bases had no gene match. The CDR3 is 15 amino acids. CDR3 loop: CASSLRTGIDSPLHF. The CDR3 DNA reads as TGTGCCAGCTCACTAAGGACAGGGATAGATTCACCCCTCCACTTT. Combining the CDR3 with reference TRBV18 and TRBJ1-6 gives the whole variable domain NAGVMQNPRHLVRRRGQEARLRCSPMKGHSHVYWYRQLPEEGLKFMVYLQKENIIDESGMPKERFSAEFPKEGPSILRIQQVVRGDSAAYFCASSLRTGIDSPLHFGNGTRLTVT.

V and J are TRBV15 and TRBJ1-3; D gene unclear. The CDR3 is 13 amino acids. With 6 bases removed from V and 0 bases from J, the gap between germline ends came to 6 bases. The V gene's germline CDR1 is LNHNV and CDR2 YYDKDF (reference sequence). The CDR3 DNA sequence: TGTGCCACCAGTACCAGCTCTGGAAACACCATATATTTT. It is translated as CATSTSSGNTIYF.

V and J are TRBV5-1 and TRBJ2-5; D remains ambiguous. TRBJ2-7 explains the end of the DNA better; the J call may be wrong. The length of the CDR3 is 12 residues. Germline CDR1 and CDR2: SGHRS and YFSETQ. The CDR3 DNA reads as TGCGCCAGCTCGGTACTGGGCTACGAGCAGTACTTC. Translating it yields CASSVLGYEQYF.

This clone was found a few times. The DNA for the CDR3 is TGTGCCAGCAGCTTAGGGACTAGCGCAATCACAGATACGCAGTATTTT. This gives the protein CASSLGTSAITDTQYF. The chain joins TRBV7-9 to TRBJ2-3; TRBD2 matches 9 bases. Germline V lookup: CDR1 SEHNR, CDR2 FQNEAQ (reference sequence). The ends lost 1 base at V and 2 bases at J; junction bases unmatched: 4. This CDR3 has 16 residues.

J is TRBJ2-5 and V is TRBV2; TRBD1 aligns across 7 bases. The J call may be in error: the DNA end matches TRBJ2-7 better. The CDR3 contains 13 residues. Germline CDR1 SNHLY, CDR2 FYNNEI. CDR3 protein: CASSRDRPLEQYF. DNA for the CDR3: TGTGCCAGCTCTCGGGACAGACCTCTCGAGCAGTACTTC.

The rearrangement links TRBV4-2 to TRBJ1-6, with D possibly being TRBD1 (5 bases). The CDR3 consists of 16 residues. V was shortened by 4 bases and J by 0 bases, with 10 bases between the two germline ends. Germline CDR1 is LGHNA and CDR2 is YNFKEQ. CDR3 protein: CASSPYDSSYNSPLHF. In DNA, the CDR3 is TGTGCCAGCAGCCCGTACGACAGCTCCTATAATTCACCCCTCCACTTT.

In its sample, this clone was seen a few times. The genes are TRBV10-3 and TRBJ2-1, with TRBD2 matching over 11 bases. The V gene's germline CDR1 is ENHRY and CDR2 SYGVKD. This CDR3 region has 19 residues. J gave up 0 bases and V 7 bases, and 14 bases lay outside the gene matches. DNA of the CDR3: TGTGCCATCAAGGGAGTTGTAGCGGGAGGGCCTTCCTCCTACAATGAGCAGTTCTTC. It translates to CAIKGVVAGGPSSYNEQFF.

This chain joins TRBV15 and TRBJ1-2; the D is unclear. V gave up 4 bases and J gave up 0 bases, with 3 bases separating them. Germline loops: CDR1 LNHNV, CDR2 YYDKDF (reference sequence). This CDR3 has 12 amino acids. CDR3 sequence reads: CATSTTNYGYTF. In nucleotides, the CDR3 is TGTGCCACCAGCACTACTAACTATGGCTACACCTTC.

CDR3 DNA sequence: TGTGCCAGCAGCCAAACGGGGGGCAGTGAGCAGTTCTTC. Translating gives CASSQTGGSEQFF. The V and J genes are TRBV7-3 and TRBJ2-1; a possible D gene is TRBD2 (7 bases). Germline-derived CDR1 and CDR2 are SGHTA and FQGTGA. V was trimmed by 5 bases and J by 9 bases, leaving 14 bases between them. This CDR3 has 13 residues.

The chain combines TRBV2 with TRBJ2-4; D not resolved. Per the germline V gene, CDR1 is SNHLY and CDR2 is FYNNEI. The germline V and J ends were trimmed by 5 bases and 0 bases, with 11 bases remaining between them. The CDR3 has 15 residues. In DNA form, the CDR3 reads TGTGCCAGCAGTCCCCTACTCGAAGCCAAAAACATTCAGTACTTC. Residues: CASSPLLEAKNIQYF. Full variable domain (outside the CDR3, taken from reference TRBV2 and TRBJ2-4): EPEVTQTPSHQVTQMGQEVILRCVPISNHLYFYWYRQILGQKVEFLVSFYNNEISEKSEIFDDQFSVERPDGSNFTLKIRSTKLEDSAMYFCASSPLLEAKNIQYFGAGTRLSVL.